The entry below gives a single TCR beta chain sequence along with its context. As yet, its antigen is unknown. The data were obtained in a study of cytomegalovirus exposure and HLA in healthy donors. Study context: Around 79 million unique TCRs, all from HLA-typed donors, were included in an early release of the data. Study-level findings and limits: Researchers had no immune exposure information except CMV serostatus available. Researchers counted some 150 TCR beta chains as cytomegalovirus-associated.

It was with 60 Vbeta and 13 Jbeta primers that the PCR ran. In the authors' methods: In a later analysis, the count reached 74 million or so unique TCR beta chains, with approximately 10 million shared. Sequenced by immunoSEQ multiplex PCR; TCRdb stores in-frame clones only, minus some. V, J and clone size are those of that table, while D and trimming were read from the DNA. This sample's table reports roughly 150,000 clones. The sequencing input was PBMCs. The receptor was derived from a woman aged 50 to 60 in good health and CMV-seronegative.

The DNA for the CDR3 is TGTGCCAGCACCCAGGACAGGACAAACACCATATATTTT. The encoded protein is CASTQDRTNTIYF. This chain connects TRBV7-2 to TRBJ1-3, with 7 bases lining up with TRBD1. Germline assignment: CDR1 SGHTA and CDR2 FQGNSA. V lost 7 bases and J lost 6; bases outside the gene matches: 6. The CDR3 length is 13 residues.